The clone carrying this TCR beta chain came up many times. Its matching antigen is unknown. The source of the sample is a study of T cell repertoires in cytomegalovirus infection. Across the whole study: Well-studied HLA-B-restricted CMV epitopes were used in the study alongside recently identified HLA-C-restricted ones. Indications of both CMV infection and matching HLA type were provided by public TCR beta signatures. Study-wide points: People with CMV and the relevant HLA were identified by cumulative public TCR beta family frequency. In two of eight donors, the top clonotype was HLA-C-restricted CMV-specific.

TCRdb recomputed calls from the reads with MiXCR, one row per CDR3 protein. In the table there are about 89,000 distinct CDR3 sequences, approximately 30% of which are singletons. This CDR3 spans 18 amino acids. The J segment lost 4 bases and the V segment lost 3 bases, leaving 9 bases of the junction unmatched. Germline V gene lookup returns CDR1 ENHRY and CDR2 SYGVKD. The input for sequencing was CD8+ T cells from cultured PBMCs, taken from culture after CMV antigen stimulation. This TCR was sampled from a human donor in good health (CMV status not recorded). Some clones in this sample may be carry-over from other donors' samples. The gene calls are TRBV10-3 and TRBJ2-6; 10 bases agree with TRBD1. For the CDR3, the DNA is TGTGCCATCAGTGACGTCCCGGGACAGGGGTCGGGGGCCAACGTCCTGACTTTC. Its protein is CAISDVPGQGSGANVLTF.